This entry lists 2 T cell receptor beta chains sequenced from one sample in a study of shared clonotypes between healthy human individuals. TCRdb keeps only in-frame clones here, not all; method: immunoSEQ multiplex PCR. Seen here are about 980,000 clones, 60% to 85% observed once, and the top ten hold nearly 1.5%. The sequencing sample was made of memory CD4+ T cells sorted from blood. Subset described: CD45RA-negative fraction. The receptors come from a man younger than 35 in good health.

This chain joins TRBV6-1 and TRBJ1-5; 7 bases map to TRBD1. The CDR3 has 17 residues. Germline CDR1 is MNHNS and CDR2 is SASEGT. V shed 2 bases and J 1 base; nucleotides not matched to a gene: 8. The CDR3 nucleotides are TGTGCCAGCAGTGAACCCCGACAGGGACGGAGCAATCAGCCCCAGCATTTT. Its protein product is CASSEPRQGRSNQPQHF.

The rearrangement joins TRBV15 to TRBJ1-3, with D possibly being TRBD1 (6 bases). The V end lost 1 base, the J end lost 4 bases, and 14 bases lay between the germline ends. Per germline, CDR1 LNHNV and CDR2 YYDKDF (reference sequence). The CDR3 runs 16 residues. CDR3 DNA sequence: TGTGCCACCAGCAGAGCACAGGGAGGGTCGGGAAACACCATATATTTT. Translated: CATSRAQGGSGNTIYF.